Listed below are T cell receptor beta chains from one sample, sequenced in a study of molecular identifiers for immune sequencing clone quantification. TCRdb re-derived calls from the PCR reads in MiXCR, one entry per CDR3 protein. The table records about 86,000 distinct CDR3 sequences, about 23% of them present only once. The sequencing input was naive CD8+ T cells from blood, with Jurkat cell RNA spiked in. These receptors originate from a human donor in good health. Some libraries in this study had Jurkat cell RNA spiked in. Both conserved end residues are part of each CDR3. The D gene is left open where the match is weak. Expanded clones get a size class; other rows say once, few or many, or leave the size out.

D	V	size	J	DNA	CDR3
TRBD2	TRBV9	many	TRBJ2-3	TGTGCCAGCAATGCGGGGGGGTCAGATACGCAGTATTTT	CASNAGGSDTQYF
TRBD2	TRBV7-9	.	TRBJ2-3	TGTGCCAGCAGCTCTCCGCTAGCGGGAGCCCGGGATACGCAGTATTTT	CASSSPLAGARDTQYF
TRBD2	TRBV25-1	many	TRBJ2-7	TGTGCCAGCAGTGAATCCGCGGGGGGTAGAGAGCAGTACTTC	CASSESAGGREQYF
.	TRBV6-2/TRBV6-3	.	TRBJ1-1	TGTGCCAGCAGGAAGGGAACTGAAGCTTACTTT	CASRKGTEAYF
.	TRBV6-2/TRBV6-3	few	TRBJ2-4	TGTGCCAGCAGTACGAAAAACATTCAGTACTTC	CASSTKNIQYF
.	TRBV10-2	.	TRBJ2-4	TGCGCCAGCAGTGAGTCTCCCTTGAGGGCCAGGCCCAAAAACATTCAGTACTTC	CASSESPLRARPKNIQYF
.	TRBV12-3/TRBV12-4	many	TRBJ2-6	TGTGCCAGCAGTGCCGTGTGGGGCTCTGGGGCCAACGTCCTGACTTTC	CASSAVWGSGANVLTF
.	TRBV29-1	many	TRBJ2-5	TGCAGCGTTGAAGGGTCTACAGGAACGAGAGGGGAGACCCAGTACTTC	CSVEGSTGTRGETQYF
.	TRBV27	.	TRBJ2-3	TGTGCCAGCAGTTATCAGCCCGGGGCAGCGGATACGCAGTGTTTT	CASSYQPGAADTQCF
.	TRBV7-9	many	TRBJ2-7	TGTGCCAGCAGCTCGCCCCCGACAGGAGCCTACGAGCAGTACTTC	CASSSPPTGAYEQYF
TRBD2	TRBV7-9	few	TRBJ2-7	TGTGCCAGCAGCTCTCAAGCTAGCGGGGGGTACGAGCAGTACTTC	CASSSQASGGYEQYF
TRBD2	TRBV7-2	.	TRBJ2-3	TGTGCCAGCAGCCCCCGGGGGCTAGCGGGAGTACTTGGCACAGCTACGCAGTATTTT	CASSPRGLAGVLGTATQYF
.	TRBV5-4	many	TRBJ1-1	TGTGCCAGCAGCTTGGACAGGGCAAGTTTGGAAGCTTTCTTT	CASSLDRASLEAFF
.	TRBV25-1	many	TRBJ2-3	TGTGCCAGCAGTCGCCTTCTAACCCCCGGGGATGGCACAGATACGCAGTATTTT	CASSRLLTPGDGTDTQYF
.	TRBV29-1	.	TRBJ2-1	TGCAGCGCTGAGTTGGTGGGGGGTCAGTACAATGAGCAGTTCTTC	CSAELVGGQYNEQFF
TRBD2	TRBV13	.	TRBJ2-5	TGTGCCAGCAGCTTAGGCCCGGGACTAGCGGGAGACCAAGAGACCCAGTACTTC	CASSLGPGLAGDQETQYF
.	TRBV7-9	few	TRBJ2-7	TGTGCCAGCAGCTTAAACAAGGCTATGTTAGGTTACGAGCAGTACTTC	CASSLNKAMLGYEQYF
.	TRBV7-9	few	TRBJ1-1	TGTGCCAGCAGCTTCCCACAGGAAAACACTGAAGCTTTCTTT	CASSFPQENTEAFF
TRBD1	TRBV7-9	many	TRBJ1-1	TGTGCCAGCAGATCGGACAGGGGACGGAGCCGAACTGAAGCTTTCTTT	CASRSDRGRSRTEAFF